The 17 T cell receptor beta chains below were found in one sample sequenced in a study of CD8 T cells in ankylosing spondylitis (TCRdb year 2017). The receptor library was made with 5' RACE. The data were produced on an Illumina HiSeq 2500. TCRdb redid the processing of the public reads, applying fastp at Q25 and MiXCR, and retained in-frame beta chains. Identical CDR3 proteins give one entry, which carries the most common genes and DNA. The sample has about 140,000 distinct CDR3 sequences on record, about 8% of them singletons. The top ten clonotypes cover less than 7.5% of the sample. Sequenced input: synovial fluid, either unsorted or a sorted T cell fraction (not recorded which). The receptor source for this set is a male donor with ankylosing spondylitis.

This clonotype appeared many times. The V call is TRBV5-1, the J call TRBJ2-7, with 7 bases lining up with TRBD2. CDR1 and CDR2 (germline): SGHRS, YFSETQ. The junction had 4 bases not matched to a gene; V was cut back by 4 bases and J by 9 bases. CDR3 length equals 11 residues. CDR3 sequence: CASSRDYRQYF. CDR3 DNA: TGCGCCAGCAGCCGGGACTATCGGCAGTACTTC.

Ten or more counts support this clonotype. The V call is TRBV6-1, the J call TRBJ1-6; the match to TRBD1 covers 7 bases. V trimming: 6 bases; J trimming: 3 bases; junction bases outside the gene matches: 8. The V gene's germline CDR1 is MNHNS and CDR2 SASEGT. This CDR3 has 16 amino acids. The CDR3 DNA follows: TGTGCCAGCAGCTCTAAAGGGACAGACTATAATTCACCCCTCCACTTT. It codes for CASSSKGTDYNSPLHF.

V usage is TRBV19 and J usage is TRBJ2-2; 9 positions agree with TRBD2. CDR1 is LNHDA and CDR2 is SQIVND in the germline V gene (reference sequence). This CDR3 contains 16 residues. The junction had 10 bases not matched to a gene; V was cut back by 6 bases and J by 5 bases. The CDR3 spells CASRTPGSGGTGELFF. CDR3 nucleotides: TGTGCCAGTAGAACACCTGGTAGCGGGGGAACCGGGGAGCTGTTTTTT.

This clonotype was detected ten times or more. The V call is TRBV5-1, the J call TRBJ2-7; 9 positions match TRBD1. The V segment lost 4 bases and the J segment 0 bases; nucleotides outside the gene matches: 14. CDR1 and CDR2 from the germline V gene are SGHRS and YFSETQ. This CDR3 comprises 18 residues. CDR3 residues: CASSRHLGTGISSYEQYF. The CDR3, as DNA: TGCGCCAGCAGCCGTCACCTCGGGACAGGGATTAGCTCCTACGAGCAGTACTTC.

This clonotype came up many times. The chain links TRBV20-1 to TRBJ2-5; D tentatively reads TRBD1 or TRBD2 (5 bases each). Germline loops: CDR1 DFQATT, CDR2 SNEGSKA (reference sequence). This CDR3 contains 11 residues. The ends were cut back, 6 bases at V and 4 bases at J, with 9 bases in the middle. The CDR3, as DNA: TGCAGTGCCACTGGGGGAGAGACCCAGTACTTC. Encoded protein: CSATGGETQYF.

This clonotype was recorded many times. The chain is built from TRBV11-2 and TRBJ2-3; no definite D call. Trimming took 1 base from V and 1 from J, leaving 9 bases between them. Germline V gives CDR1 SGHAT, CDR2 FQNNGV. There are 15 residues in the CDR3. The CDR3: CASSLAFGGTDTQYF. The CDR3 nucleotides read TGTGCCAGCAGCTTAGCCTTTGGGGGCACAGATACGCAGTATTTT.

The chain links TRBV4-2 to TRBJ2-7, with TRBD2 matching over 8 bases. Unmatched junction bases numbered 14, after V lost 5 bases and J lost 5 bases. CDR3 length: 16 amino acids. The germline CDR1 and CDR2 sequences are LGHNA and YNFKEQ. Written as DNA, the CDR3 is TGTGCCAGCAGCGACCTTGGGACTAGAGGGTCAGACGAGCAGTACTTC. Residues: CASSDLGTRGSDEQYF.

This sequence joins TRBV14 and TRBJ1-1, with D uncertain. Between the trimmed V and J ends, which lost 1 base and 4 bases, there was a span of 10 bases. Germline V gene lookup returns CDR1 SGHDN and CDR2 FVKESK. This CDR3 has 14 amino acids. CDR3 DNA: TGTGCCAGCAGCCAAGCGGTTGGGAGCACTGAAGCTTTCTTT. This encodes CASSQAVGSTEAFF.

This clonotype is categorized as medium-sized. The rearrangement joins TRBV5-1 to TRBJ1-1; the D is unclear. V was pared by 0 bases and J by 8 bases, with 11 bases between. Germline assignment: CDR1 SGHRS and CDR2 YFSETQ. There are 13 residues in the CDR3. CDR3 nucleotide sequence: TGCGCCAGCAGCTTGGCCCGGACGGGCGAAGCTTTCTTT. Amino acids: CASSLARTGEAFF.

This clonotype occurred many times. V and J are TRBV10-3 and TRBJ1-1; D gene unclear. From germline, CDR1 is ENHRY and CDR2 SYGVKD. V shed 8 bases and J shed 3 bases, with 19 bases lying between them. This CDR3 has 15 residues. The CDR3 region has the DNA TGTGCCATCGGTACAGAGAGGTTTCGCGACACTGAAGCTTTCTTT. It yields the protein CAIGTERFRDTEAFF.

This clonotype was counted ten times or more. The gene calls are TRBV18 and TRBJ1-5; D call uncertain. There are 21 residues in the CDR3. Germline lookup yields CDR1 KGHSH and CDR2 LQKENI. Trimming removed 2 bases from V and 5 bases from J, with 31 bases in between. CDR3: CASSPKGENRWTPIHYQPQHF. As DNA, the CDR3 is TGTGCCAGCTCACCAAAGGGAGAGAACCGCTGGACCCCTATCCATTATCAGCCCCAGCATTTT.

This clonotype appeared a few times. The chain recombines TRBV7-2 with TRBJ2-5; D may be TRBD1 or TRBD2 (5 bases each). CDR1 is SGHTA and CDR2 is FQGNSA in the germline V gene. The CDR3 runs 13 residues. Deletions cut 11 bases from V and 0 bases from J, with 13 bases between. The CDR3, as DNA: TGTGCCTCAGGGAGAGGTAACCAAGAGACCCAGTACTTC. Its protein product is CASGRGNQETQYF.

In this sample, this clonotype turned up many times. The genes are TRBV4-3 and TRBJ2-3; D gene unclear. V was cut by 1 base and J by 10 bases, with 21 bases left in between. The CDR3 is made up of 16 amino acids. Germline V gene data show CDR1 as LGHNA and CDR2 as YSLEER. The CDR3 loop reads CASSQAGFESLHAQYF. In nucleotides, the CDR3 is TGCGCCAGCAGCCAAGCGGGTTTCGAGTCCCTTCATGCGCAGTATTTT.

This clonotype was detected ten times or more. The rearrangement uses TRBV5-6 and TRBJ1-1, with D possibly matching TRBD1 (5 bases). The V gene lost 4 bases and the J gene lost 0 bases, with 16 bases spanning the gap. The CDR3 runs to 16 residues. Germline CDR1 reads SGHDT; CDR2 reads YYEEEE. CDR3 sequence (DNA): TGTGCCAGCAGCCGTGGGAGGGGCTTCATGAACACTGAAGCTTTCTTT. Amino acids: CASSRGRGFMNTEAFF.

The V gene is TRBV14, the J gene TRBJ2-7, with 8 bases matching TRBD2. V was pared by 0 bases and J by 9 bases, with 10 bases of the junction left unmatched. CDR1 and CDR2 from the germline V gene are SGHDN and FVKESK. The CDR3 sequence is 15 residues long. This CDR3 reads CASSQELGLETAQYF. The CDR3 region has the DNA TGTGCCAGCAGCCAAGAATTGGGACTAGAGACGGCGCAGTACTTC.

This clonotype was picked up many times. The chain couples TRBV15 to TRBJ2-1; 7 positions match TRBD1. Germline CDR1 LNHNV, CDR2 YYDKDF (reference sequence). CDR3 size: 15 residues. J gave up 0 bases and V 3 bases, and 2 bases lay outside the gene matches. Written as DNA, the CDR3 is TGTGCCACCAGCAGTAGACAGGGCTCCTACAATGAGCAGTTCTTC. Residues: CATSSRQGSYNEQFF. The full variable domain, its missing parts supplied by reference TRBV15 and TRBJ2-1, is DAMVIQNPRYQVTQFGKPVTLSCSQTLNHNVMYWYQQKSSQAPKLLFHYYDKDFNNEADTPDNFQSRRPNTSFCFLDIRSPGLGDTAMYLCATSSRQGSYNEQFFGPGTRLTVL.

The table lists this clonotype with many counts. The rearrangement links TRBV20-1 to TRBJ2-7; D may be TRBD1 (5 bases). The CDR3 consists of 14 residues. Trimming cost V 1 base and J 0 bases, with 10 bases left between them. Germline V CDR1 and CDR2: DFQATT, SNEGSKA (reference sequence). The CDR3 nucleotides are TGCAGTGCTAGAGGGGCAGGGCGCTCCTACGAGCAGTACTTC. This gives the protein CSARGAGRSYEQYF.